This T cell receptor beta chain was found in a study of CD8 T cells in Susac syndrome. This CDR3 spans 16 amino acids. J gave up 0 bases and V 1 base, and 6 bases lay outside the gene matches. Germline V lookup: CDR1 SGDLS, CDR2 YYNGEE. cDNA came from roughly 0.53 to 1 ug RNA primed by random hexamers. The CDR3 of TCR beta was amplified by immunoSEQ multiplex PCR across 54 Vbeta and 13 Jbeta. TCRdb re-analysed the immunoSEQ multiplex PCR reads in MiXCR, keeping a single row per CDR3 protein. Counted here are approximately 230,000 distinct CDR3 sequences, 93% occurring once; the ten biggest clones make up less than 0.075%. Both CD4+ and CD8+ T cells were negatively isolated, and TEMRA cells underwent FACS enrichment. Only a few counts were recorded for this clonotype.

Sequenced input: CD4+ T cells from PBMCs. This TCR came from a human donor with multiple sclerosis. The chain combines TRBV9 with TRBJ2-7, with 8 bases identical to TRBD1. CDR3 protein: CASSVSSQGASYEQYF. The CDR3 DNA is TGTGCCAGCAGCGTAAGTAGTCAGGGGGCCTCCTACGAGCAGTACTTC.